This T cell receptor beta chain is drawn from a study of cytomegalovirus exposure and HLA in healthy donors. The V end was cut by 7 bases, the J end by 4 bases, with 10 bases between. The CDR3 is 12 residues long. CDR1 MNHEY and CDR2 SVGAGI come from the germline V gene. In the case of this clone: Its antigen is not known.

Study-level results: Reportedly, fewer N-insertions than the approximately 610-donor mean appeared in an Asian-associated ancestry cluster in a later analysis. One variant, a missense change in DCLRE1C, was linked in a later analysis to TCR beta V- and J-gene trimming. According to a later analysis, most TCR beta chains associated with CMV appeared HLA-restricted.

At sampling all donors were nominally healthy, likely with unrecorded immune exposures. Researchers ran the PCR with 60 Vbeta and 13 Jbeta primers. The assay was immunoSEQ multiplex PCR, and TCRdb's table has in-frame clones only and misses some. The repertoire shows approximately 110,000 clones; the top ten hold about 3.5%. Specimen: PBMCs. The sequence was obtained from a man aged 18 to 35 in good health and CMV-seronegative. The genes are TRBV6-5 and TRBJ1-2, with D hard to call. The CDR3: CASTLTGYGYTF. The CDR3 DNA follows: TGTGCCAGCACTTTGACTGGCTATGGCTACACCTTC.